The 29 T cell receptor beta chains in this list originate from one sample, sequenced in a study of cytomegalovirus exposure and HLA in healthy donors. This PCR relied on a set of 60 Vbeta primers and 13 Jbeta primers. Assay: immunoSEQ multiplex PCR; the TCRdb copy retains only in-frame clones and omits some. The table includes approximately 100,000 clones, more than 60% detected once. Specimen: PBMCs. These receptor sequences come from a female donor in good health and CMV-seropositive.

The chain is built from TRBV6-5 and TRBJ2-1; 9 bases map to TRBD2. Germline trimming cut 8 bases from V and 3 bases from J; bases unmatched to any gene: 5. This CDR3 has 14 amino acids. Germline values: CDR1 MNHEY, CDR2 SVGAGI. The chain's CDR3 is CASGEAGGYNEQFF. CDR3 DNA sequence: TGTGCCAGCGGGGAAGCGGGAGGCTACAATGAGCAGTTCTTC.

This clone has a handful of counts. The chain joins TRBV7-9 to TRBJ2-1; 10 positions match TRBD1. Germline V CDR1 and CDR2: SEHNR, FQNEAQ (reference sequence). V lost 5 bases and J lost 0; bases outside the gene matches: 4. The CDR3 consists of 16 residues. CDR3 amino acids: CASSRDRGSSYNEQFF. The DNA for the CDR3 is TGTGCCAGCAGCCGGGACAGGGGAAGCTCCTACAATGAGCAGTTCTTC. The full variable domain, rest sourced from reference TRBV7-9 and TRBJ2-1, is DTGVSQNPRHKITKRGQNVTFRCDPISEHNRLYWYRQTLGQGPEFLTYFQNEAQLEKSRLLSDRFSAERPKGSFSTLEIQRTEQGDSAMYLCASSRDRGSSYNEQFFGPGTRLTVL.

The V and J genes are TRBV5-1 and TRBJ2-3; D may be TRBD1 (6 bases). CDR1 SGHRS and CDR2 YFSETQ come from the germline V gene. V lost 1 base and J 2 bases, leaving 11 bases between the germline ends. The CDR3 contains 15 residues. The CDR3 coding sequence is TGCGCCAGCAGCTTGTATCCAGGGGACACAGATACGCAGTATTTT. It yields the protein CASSLYPGDTDTQYF.

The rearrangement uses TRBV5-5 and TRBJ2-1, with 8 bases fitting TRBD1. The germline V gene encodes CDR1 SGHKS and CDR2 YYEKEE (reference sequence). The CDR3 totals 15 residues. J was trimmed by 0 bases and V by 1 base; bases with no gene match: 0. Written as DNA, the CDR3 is TGTGCCAGCAGCTTGCAGGGGGCCTCCTACAATGAGCAGTTCTTC. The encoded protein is CASSLQGASYNEQFF.

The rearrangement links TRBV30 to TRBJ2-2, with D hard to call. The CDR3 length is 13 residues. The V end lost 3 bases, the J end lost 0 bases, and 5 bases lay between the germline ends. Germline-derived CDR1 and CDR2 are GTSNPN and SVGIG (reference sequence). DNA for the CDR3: TGTGCCTGGAGGCAGGCGAACACCGGGGAGCTGTTTTTT. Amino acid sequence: CAWRQANTGELFF.

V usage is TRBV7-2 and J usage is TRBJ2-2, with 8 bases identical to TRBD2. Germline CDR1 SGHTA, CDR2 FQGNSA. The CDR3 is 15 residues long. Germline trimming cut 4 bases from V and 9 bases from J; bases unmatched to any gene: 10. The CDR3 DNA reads TGTGCCAGCAGCTCCCCGACTAGCGCGCCCAGGGAGCTGTTTTTT. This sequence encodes CASSSPTSAPRELFF.

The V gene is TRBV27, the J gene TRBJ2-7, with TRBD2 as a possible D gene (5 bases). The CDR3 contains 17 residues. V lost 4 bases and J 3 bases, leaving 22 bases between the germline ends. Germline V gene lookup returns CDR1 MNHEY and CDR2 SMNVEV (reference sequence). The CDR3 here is CASSSKAPGFGRYEQYF. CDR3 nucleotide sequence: TGTGCCAGCAGTTCGAAGGCCCCGGGGTTCGGGCGCTACGAGCAGTACTTC.

The CDR3 DNA reads as TGCAGCGTTGGACCCTGGGCTAGCGGGAGCGAGACCCAGTACTTC. Protein product: CSVGPWASGSETQYF. The V call is TRBV29-1, the J call TRBJ2-5, with 10 positions matching TRBD2. Looked up from germline, CDR1 is SQVTM and CDR2 is ANQGSEA. V lost 4 bases to trimming and J lost 5 bases; unmatched junction nucleotides: 10. This CDR3 is 15 amino acids long.

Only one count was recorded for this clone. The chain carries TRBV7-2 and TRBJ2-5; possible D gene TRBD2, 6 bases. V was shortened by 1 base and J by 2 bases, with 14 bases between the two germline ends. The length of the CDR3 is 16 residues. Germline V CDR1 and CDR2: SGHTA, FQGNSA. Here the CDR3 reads CASSLVGGSRQETQYF. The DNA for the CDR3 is TGTGCCAGCAGCTTAGTTGGAGGGAGTAGACAAGAGACCCAGTACTTC.

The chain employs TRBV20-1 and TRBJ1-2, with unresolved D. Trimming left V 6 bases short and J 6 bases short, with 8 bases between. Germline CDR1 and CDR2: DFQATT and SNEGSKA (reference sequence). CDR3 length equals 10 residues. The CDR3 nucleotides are TGCAGTGCCATGGGCCATGGCTACACCTTC. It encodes CSAMGHGYTF.

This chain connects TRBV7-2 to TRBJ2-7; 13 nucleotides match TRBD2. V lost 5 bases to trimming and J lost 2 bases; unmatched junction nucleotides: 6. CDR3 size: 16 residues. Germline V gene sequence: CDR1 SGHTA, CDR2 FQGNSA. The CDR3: CASSPSGTSGAYEQYF. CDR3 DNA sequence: TGTGCCAGCAGCCCCTCCGGGACTAGCGGGGCCTACGAGCAGTACTTC.

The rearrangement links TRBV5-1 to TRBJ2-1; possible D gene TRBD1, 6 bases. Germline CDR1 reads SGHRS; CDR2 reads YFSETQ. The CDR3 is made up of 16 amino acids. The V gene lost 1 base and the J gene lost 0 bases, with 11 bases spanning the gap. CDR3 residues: CASSLLTGSSYNEQFF. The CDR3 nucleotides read TGCGCCAGCAGCTTGTTGACAGGCAGCTCCTACAATGAGCAGTTCTTC.

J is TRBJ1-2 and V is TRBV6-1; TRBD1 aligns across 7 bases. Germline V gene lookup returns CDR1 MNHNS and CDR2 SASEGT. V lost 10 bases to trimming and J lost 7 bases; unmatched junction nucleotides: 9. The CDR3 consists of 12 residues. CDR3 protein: CATRQGGSGYTF. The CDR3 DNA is TGTGCCACTAGACAGGGAGGTTCTGGCTACACCTTC.

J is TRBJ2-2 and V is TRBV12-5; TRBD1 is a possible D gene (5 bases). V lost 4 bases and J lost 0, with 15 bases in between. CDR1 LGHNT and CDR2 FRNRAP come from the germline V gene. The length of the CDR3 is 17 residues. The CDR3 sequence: CASGSRQRFTNTGELFF. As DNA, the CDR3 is TGTGCTAGTGGTTCACGACAGAGATTTACGAACACCGGGGAGCTGTTTTTT.

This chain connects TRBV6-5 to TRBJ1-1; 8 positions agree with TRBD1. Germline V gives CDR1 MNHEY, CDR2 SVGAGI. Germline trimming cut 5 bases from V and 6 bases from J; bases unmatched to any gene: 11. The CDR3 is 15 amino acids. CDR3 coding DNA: TGTGCCAGCAGTAGACCTACAGGGGGAAATCCTGAAGCTTTCTTT. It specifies CASSRPTGGNPEAFF.

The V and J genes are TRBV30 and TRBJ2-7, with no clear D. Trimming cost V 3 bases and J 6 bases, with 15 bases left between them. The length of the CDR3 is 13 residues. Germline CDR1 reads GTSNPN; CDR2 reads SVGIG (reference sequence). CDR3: CAWREPGFGEQYF. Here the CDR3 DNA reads TGTGCCTGGAGGGAGCCGGGTTTCGGCGAGCAGTACTTC.

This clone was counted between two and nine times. CDR3: CATSRAGGSVETQYF. CDR3 DNA sequence: TGTGCCACCAGCAGAGCCGGGGGGAGCGTTGAGACCCAGTACTTC. The J gene is TRBJ2-5, the V gene TRBV15, with 7 bases identical to TRBD2. This CDR3 spans 15 amino acids. J lost 5 bases, V lost 1 base, and 7 bases had no gene match. Germline CDR1 LNHNV, CDR2 YYDKDF (reference sequence).

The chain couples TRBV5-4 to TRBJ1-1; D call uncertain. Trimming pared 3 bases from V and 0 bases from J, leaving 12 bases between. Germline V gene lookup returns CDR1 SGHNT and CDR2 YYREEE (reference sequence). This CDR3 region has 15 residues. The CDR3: CASSSTRAMNTEAFF. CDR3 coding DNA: TGTGCCAGCAGCTCCACTCGAGCCATGAACACTGAAGCTTTCTTT.

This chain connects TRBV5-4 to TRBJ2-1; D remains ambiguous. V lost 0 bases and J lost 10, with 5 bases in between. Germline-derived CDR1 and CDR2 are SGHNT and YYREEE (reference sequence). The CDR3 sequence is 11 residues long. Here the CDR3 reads CASSLGGEQFF. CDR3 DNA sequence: TGTGCCAGCAGCTTGGGCGGCGAGCAGTTCTTC. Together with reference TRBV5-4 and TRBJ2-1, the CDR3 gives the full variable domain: ETGVTQSPTHLIKTRGQQVTLRCSSQSGHNTVSWYQQALGQGPQFIFQYYREEENGRGNFPPRFSGLQFPNYSSELNVNALELDDSALYLCASSLGGEQFFGPGTRLTVL.

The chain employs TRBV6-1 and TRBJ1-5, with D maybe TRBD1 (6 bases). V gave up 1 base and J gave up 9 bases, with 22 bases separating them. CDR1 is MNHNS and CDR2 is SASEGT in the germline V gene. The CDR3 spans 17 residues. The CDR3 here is CASSEGRGGTAQWPQHF. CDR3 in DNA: TGTGCCAGCAGTGAAGGGAGGGGGGGGACGGCACAGTGGCCCCAGCATTTT.

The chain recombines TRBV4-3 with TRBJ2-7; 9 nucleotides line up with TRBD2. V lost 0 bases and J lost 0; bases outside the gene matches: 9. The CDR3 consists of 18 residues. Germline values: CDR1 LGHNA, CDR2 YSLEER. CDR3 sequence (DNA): TGCGCCAGCAGCCAAGAAAGGGCTAGCGGGGCGAGCTCCTACGAGCAGTACTTC. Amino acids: CASSQERASGASSYEQYF.

The CDR3 sequence is CASSVTSGGDTQYF. CDR3 in DNA: TGTGCCAGCAGTGTGACTAGCGGGGGGGATACGCAGTATTTT. The chain uses TRBV2 and TRBJ2-3, with 13 positions matching TRBD2. Germline V gene lookup returns CDR1 SNHLY and CDR2 FYNNEI. Losses at the gene ends were 4 bases for V and 6 bases for J; bases not matched to a gene: 1. CDR3 length: 14 amino acids. The full variable domain, in which reference TRBV2 and TRBJ2-3 provide the parts outside the CDR3, is EPEVTQTPSHQVTQMGQEVILRCVPISNHLYFYWYRQILGQKVEFLVSFYNNEISEKSEIFDDQFSVERPDGSNFTLKIRSTKLEDSAMYFCASSVTSGGDTQYFGPGTRLTVL.

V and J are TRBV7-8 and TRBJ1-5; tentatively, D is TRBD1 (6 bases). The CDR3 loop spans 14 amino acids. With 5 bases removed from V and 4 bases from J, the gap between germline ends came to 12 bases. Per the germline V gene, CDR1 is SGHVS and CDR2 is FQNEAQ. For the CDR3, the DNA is TGTGCCAGCAGCCCGGGACACGGGAATCAGCCCCAGCATTTT. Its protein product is CASSPGHGNQPQHF.

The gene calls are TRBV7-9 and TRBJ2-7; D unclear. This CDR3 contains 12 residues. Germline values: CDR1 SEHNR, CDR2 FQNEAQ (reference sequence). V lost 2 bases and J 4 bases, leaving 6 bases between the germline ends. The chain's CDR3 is CASSLQAYEQYF. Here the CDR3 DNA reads TGTGCCAGCAGCTTACAAGCTTACGAGCAGTACTTC.

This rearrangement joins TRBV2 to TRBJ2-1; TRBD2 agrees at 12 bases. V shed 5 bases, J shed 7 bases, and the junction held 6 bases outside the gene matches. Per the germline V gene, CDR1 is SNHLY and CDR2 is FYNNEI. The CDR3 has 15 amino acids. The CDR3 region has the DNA TGTGCCAGCAGTCCACTAGCGGGAGGAGGGAATGAGCAGTTCTTC. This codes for CASSPLAGGGNEQFF.

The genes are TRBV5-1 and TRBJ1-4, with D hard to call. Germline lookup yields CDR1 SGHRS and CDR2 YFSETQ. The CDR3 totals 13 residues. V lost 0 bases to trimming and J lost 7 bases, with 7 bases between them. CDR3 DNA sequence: TGCGCCAGCAGCTTGGGGCGGGGTGAAAAACTGTTTTTT. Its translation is CASSLGRGEKLFF.

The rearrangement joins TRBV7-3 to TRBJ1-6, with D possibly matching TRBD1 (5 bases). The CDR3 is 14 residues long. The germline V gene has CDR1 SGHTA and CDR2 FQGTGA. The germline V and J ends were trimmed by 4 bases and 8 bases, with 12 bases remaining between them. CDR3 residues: CASSSQGGDSPLHF. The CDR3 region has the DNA TGTGCCAGCAGCTCCCAGGGCGGAGATTCACCCCTCCACTTT.

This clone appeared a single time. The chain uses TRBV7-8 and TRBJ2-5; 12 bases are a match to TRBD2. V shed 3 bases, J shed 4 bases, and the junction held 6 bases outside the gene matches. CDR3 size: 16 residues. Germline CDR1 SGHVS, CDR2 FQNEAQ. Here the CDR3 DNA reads TGTGCCAGCAGCTTCCTCGGACTAGCGGGACGAGAGACCCAGTACTTC. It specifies CASSFLGLAGRETQYF. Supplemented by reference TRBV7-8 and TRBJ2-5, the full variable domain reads GAGVSQSPRYKVAKRGQDVALRCDPISGHVSLFWYQQALGQGPEFLTYFQNEAQLDKSGLPSDRFFAERPEGSVSTLKIQRTQQEDSAVYLCASSFLGLAGRETQYFGPGTRLLVL.

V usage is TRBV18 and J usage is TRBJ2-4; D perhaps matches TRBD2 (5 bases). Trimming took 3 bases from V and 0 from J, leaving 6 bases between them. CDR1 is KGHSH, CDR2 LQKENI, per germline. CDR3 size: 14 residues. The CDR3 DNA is TGTGCCAGCTCACCGAGGGTAGCCAAAAACATTCAGTACTTC. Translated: CASSPRVAKNIQYF.